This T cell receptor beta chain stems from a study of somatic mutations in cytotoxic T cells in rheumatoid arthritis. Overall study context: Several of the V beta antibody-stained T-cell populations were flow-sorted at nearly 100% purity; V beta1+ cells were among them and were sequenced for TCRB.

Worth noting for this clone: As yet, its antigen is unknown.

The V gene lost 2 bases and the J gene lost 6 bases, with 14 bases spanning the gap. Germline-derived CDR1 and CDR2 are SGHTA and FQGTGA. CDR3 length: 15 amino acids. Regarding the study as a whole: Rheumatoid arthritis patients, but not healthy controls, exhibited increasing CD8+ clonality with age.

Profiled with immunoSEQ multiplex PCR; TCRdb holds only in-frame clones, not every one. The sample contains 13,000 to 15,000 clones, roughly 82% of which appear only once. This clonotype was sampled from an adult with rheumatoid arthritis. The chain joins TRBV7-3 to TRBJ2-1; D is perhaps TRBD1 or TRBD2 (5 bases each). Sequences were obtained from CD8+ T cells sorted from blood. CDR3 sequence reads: CASSLWFVGVNEQFF. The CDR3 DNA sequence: TGTGCCAGCAGCTTATGGTTTGTGGGGGTCAATGAGCAGTTCTTC. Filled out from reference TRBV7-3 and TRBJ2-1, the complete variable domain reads GAGVSQTPSNKVTEKGKYVELRCDPISGHTALYWYRQSLGQGPEFLIYFQGTGAADDSGLPNDRFFAVRPEGSVSTLKIQRTERGDSAVYLCASSLWFVGVNEQFFGPGTRLTVL.